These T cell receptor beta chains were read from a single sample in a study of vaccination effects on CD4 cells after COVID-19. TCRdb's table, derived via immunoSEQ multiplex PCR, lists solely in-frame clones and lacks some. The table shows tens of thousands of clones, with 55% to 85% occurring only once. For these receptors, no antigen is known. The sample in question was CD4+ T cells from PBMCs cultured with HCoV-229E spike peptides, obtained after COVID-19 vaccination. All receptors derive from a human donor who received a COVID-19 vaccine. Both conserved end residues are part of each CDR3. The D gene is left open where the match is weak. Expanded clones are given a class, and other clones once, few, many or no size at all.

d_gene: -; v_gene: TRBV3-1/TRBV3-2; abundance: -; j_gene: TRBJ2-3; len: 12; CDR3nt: TGTGCCAGCAGCCCACGGGTAGATACGCAGTATTTT; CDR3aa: CASSPRVDTQYF
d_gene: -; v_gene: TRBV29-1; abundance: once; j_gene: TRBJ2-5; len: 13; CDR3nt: TGCAGCGTTGAAGTGTCTAGTGGCGAGACCCAGTACTTC; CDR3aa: CSVEVSSGETQYF
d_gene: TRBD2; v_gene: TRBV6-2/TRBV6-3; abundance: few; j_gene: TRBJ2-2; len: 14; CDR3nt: TGTGCCAGCAGTTACACTAGCGGCACCGGGGAGCTGTTTTTT; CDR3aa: CASSYTSGTGELFF
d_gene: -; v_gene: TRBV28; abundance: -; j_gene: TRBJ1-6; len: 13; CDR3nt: TGTGCCAGCAGTTTGGACGAGGGTTCACCCCTCCACTTT; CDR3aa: CASSLDEGSPLHF
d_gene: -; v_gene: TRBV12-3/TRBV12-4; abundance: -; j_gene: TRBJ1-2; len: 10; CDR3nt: TGTGCCACAGGGGACTATGGCTACACCTTC; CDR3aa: CATGDYGYTF
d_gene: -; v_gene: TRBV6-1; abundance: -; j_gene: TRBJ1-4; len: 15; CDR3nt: TGTGCCAGCAGTGAAGCGAGTACAGGGAATGAAAAACTGTTTTTT; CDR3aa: CASSEASTGNEKLFF
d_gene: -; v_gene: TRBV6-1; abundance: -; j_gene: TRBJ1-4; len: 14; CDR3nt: TGTGCCAGCAGACAACAGGCTTTTAATGAAAAACTGTTTTTT; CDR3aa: CASRQQAFNEKLFF
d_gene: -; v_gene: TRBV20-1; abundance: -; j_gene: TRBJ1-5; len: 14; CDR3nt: TGCAGTGCTAGTCAATCGGGGGCAAATCAGCCCCAGCATTTT; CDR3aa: CSASQSGANQPQHF
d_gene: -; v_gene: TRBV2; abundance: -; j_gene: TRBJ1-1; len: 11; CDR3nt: TGTGCCAGCAGTGAGCGGACAGAAGCTTTCTTT; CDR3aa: CASSERTEAFF
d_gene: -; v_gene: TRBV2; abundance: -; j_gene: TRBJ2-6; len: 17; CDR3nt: TGTGCCAGCAGTGAAAAGGGTCAGGGAGCTGGGGCCAACGTCCTGACTTTC; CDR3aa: CASSEKGQGAGANVLTF
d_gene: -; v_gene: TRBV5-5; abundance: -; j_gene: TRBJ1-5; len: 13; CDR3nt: TGTGCCAGCAGCTTGGAGCCCTACCAGCCCCAGCATTTT; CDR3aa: CASSLEPYQPQHF
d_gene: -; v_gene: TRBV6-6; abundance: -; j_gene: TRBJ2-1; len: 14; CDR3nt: TGTGCCGCAACGCGGGATGGTCCCTACAATGAGCAGTTCTTC; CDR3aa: CAATRDGPYNEQFF
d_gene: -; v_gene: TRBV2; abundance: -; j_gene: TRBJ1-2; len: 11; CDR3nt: TGTGCCAGCAGGTCACCGGAGGGCTACACCTTC; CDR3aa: CASRSPEGYTF
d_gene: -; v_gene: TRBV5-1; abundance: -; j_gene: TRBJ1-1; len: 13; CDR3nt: TGCGCCAGCAGCTTGGAGGTGAACACTGAAGCTTTCTTT; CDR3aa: CASSLEVNTEAFF
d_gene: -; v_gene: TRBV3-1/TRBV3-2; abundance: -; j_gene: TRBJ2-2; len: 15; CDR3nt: TGTGCCAGCAGCCAAAACATCGGCACAACCGGGGAGCTGTTTTTT; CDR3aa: CASSQNIGTTGELFF